This is a list of T cell receptor beta chains from one sample in a study of response to subunit inactivated influenza vaccine. Each CDR3 protein is one row after TCRdb ran MiXCR on the RT-PCR reads. The sample yields under 750,000 distinct CDR3 sequences, 12% seen once. Source: PBMCs from blood, taken on the day of vaccination. The receptors were gathered from a man in his fifties who received an inactivated influenza vaccine. CDR3s include the opening cysteine and the closing phenylalanine or tryptophan. The D gene is left open where the match is weak. Expanded clones get a size class; other rows say once, few or many, or leave the size out.

TGCGCCAGCAGCCAAGAGCCAGACGGCACAGATACGCAGTATTTT | CASSQEPDGTDTQYF | TRBJ2-3 | TRBV4-3 | few | -
TGTGCCAGCAGTTACGGAGACACAACCAGAGGCAATGAGCAGTTCTTC | CASSYGDTTRGNEQFF | TRBJ2-1 | TRBV6-5 | - | -
TGTGCCAGCAGCTTACTCGCTGACAGGGGGATCGCCGAGCAGTACTTC | CASSLLADRGIAEQYF | TRBJ2-7 | TRBV5-5 | few | TRBD1
TGTGCCAGCAGCTTACTTCGGGACTCTGGAAACACCATATATTTT | CASSLLRDSGNTIYF | TRBJ1-3 | TRBV7-8 | - | -
TGTGCCAGCTCGCCCCGGACGGAATACGAGCAGTACTTC | CASSPRTEYEQYF | TRBJ2-7 | TRBV18 | - | -
TGTGCCAGCAGCCCCACAGTAGCGGGCGTGGAGCAGTTCTTC | CASSPTVAGVEQFF | TRBJ2-1 | TRBV6-2/TRBV6-3 | many | TRBD2
TGCGCCAGCAGCCACCAGCGGGAGGCATCCTACGAGCAGTACTTC | CASSHQREASYEQYF | TRBJ2-7 | TRBV4-3 | - | TRBD2
TGTGCCAGCAGCTTGACAGGGCGTTACCAAGAGACCCAGTACTTC | CASSLTGRYQETQYF | TRBJ2-5 | TRBV7-2 | few | TRBD1
TGTGCCAGCAGTTTAGGAGGGTTGGGCAATCAGCCCCAGCATTTT | CASSLGGLGNQPQHF | TRBJ1-5 | TRBV12-3/TRBV12-4 | - | -
TGCAGTGCTAGAGCTCCGGGACAGGGATTGACCGGGGAGCTGTTTTTT | CSARAPGQGLTGELFF | TRBJ2-2 | TRBV20-1 | - | TRBD1
TGTGCCACCCTTGGGACAGGAGAAGGCTACACCTTC | CATLGTGEGYTF | TRBJ1-2 | TRBV24-1 | - | TRBD1
TGCAGTGCTAGCTATGCCTACGAGCAGTACTTC | CSASYAYEQYF | TRBJ2-7 | TRBV20-1 | - | -
TGTGCCAGCAGCTCACGACAGGGATGGAATGAGCAGTTCTTC | CASSSRQGWNEQFF | TRBJ2-1 | TRBV7-9 | few | TRBD1
TGTGCCAGCATCTCCGGGGCCGGGAGCAATCAGCCCCAGCATTTT | CASISGAGSNQPQHF | TRBJ1-5 | TRBV28 | - | -
TGCAGCGTTAAAGGCGGGGCCCATGAAGCTTTCTTT | CSVKGGAHEAFF | TRBJ1-1 | TRBV29-1 | many | -
TGTGCCAGCAGACGCGACCGGGCGGTTCAGGGCGAGCAGTTCTTC | CASRRDRAVQGEQFF | TRBJ2-1 | TRBV7-2 | - | -
TGCAGTGTTGAGGTGGACAACACCGGGGAGCTGTTTTTT | CSVEVDNTGELFF | TRBJ2-2 | TRBV20-1 | - | -
TGCAGTGCTACGCGGACAGGGCGTATGGAGACCCAGTACTTC | CSATRTGRMETQYF | TRBJ2-5 | TRBV20-1 | few | TRBD1
TGCAGCGCGTCGAGGGCCGGAAGGGAGACCCAGTACTTC | CSASRAGRETQYF | TRBJ2-5 | TRBV29-1 | - | -
TGTGCCAGCAGCCCCTCCCGGGCAGGCTATGGCTACACCTTC | CASSPSRAGYGYTF | TRBJ1-2 | TRBV3-1 | - | -
TGTGCCAGCAGTTCGGGACAGTGGGAGACCCAGTACTTC | CASSSGQWETQYF | TRBJ2-5 | TRBV12-3/TRBV12-4 | few | TRBD1
TGTGCCAGCAGACAAGACAGGGTTTCCTACGAGCAGTACTTC | CASRQDRVSYEQYF | TRBJ2-7 | TRBV7-2 | few | TRBD1
TGCAGCGTTGACCGGCGAGTGGGGGCATTGGCTGAGACCCAGTACTTC | CSVDRRVGALAETQYF | TRBJ2-5 | TRBV29-1 | - | -
TGTGCCAGCAGCCAAGACAGGGTGGGAGATAGCAATCAGCCCCAGCATTTT | CASSQDRVGDSNQPQHF | TRBJ1-5 | TRBV4-2 | few | -
TGTGCCTGGAGTGAGAGATCATATGGCTACACCTTC | CAWSERSYGYTF | TRBJ1-2 | TRBV30 | - | -
TGTGCCAGCAGCTCCCCCGGGACAGGACCCTACGAGCAGTACTTC | CASSSPGTGPYEQYF | TRBJ2-7 | TRBV21-1 | few | -
TGTGCCAGCAGCCCCACTAGCGGGGGGGCAGTCGAGCAGTTCTTC | CASSPTSGGAVEQFF | TRBJ2-1 | TRBV5-4 | few | TRBD2
TGTGCCACCAGTCACCCCGCCGGGACAGGATACAATGAGCAGTTCTTC | CATSHPAGTGYNEQFF | TRBJ2-1 | TRBV24-1 | few | TRBD1
TGCAGTGCTAGATCCTCGGAGAACTATGGCTACACCTTC | CSARSSENYGYTF | TRBJ1-2 | TRBV20-1 | few | -
TGCAGTGCTAGACCTACGGGCACAGATACGCAGTATTTT | CSARPTGTDTQYF | TRBJ2-3 | TRBV20-1 | few | -
TGTGCCAGCAGTTTAGCCTCGGGATGGGAAAATGAAAAACTGTTTTTT | CASSLASGWENEKLFF | TRBJ1-4 | TRBV12-3/TRBV12-4 | few | -